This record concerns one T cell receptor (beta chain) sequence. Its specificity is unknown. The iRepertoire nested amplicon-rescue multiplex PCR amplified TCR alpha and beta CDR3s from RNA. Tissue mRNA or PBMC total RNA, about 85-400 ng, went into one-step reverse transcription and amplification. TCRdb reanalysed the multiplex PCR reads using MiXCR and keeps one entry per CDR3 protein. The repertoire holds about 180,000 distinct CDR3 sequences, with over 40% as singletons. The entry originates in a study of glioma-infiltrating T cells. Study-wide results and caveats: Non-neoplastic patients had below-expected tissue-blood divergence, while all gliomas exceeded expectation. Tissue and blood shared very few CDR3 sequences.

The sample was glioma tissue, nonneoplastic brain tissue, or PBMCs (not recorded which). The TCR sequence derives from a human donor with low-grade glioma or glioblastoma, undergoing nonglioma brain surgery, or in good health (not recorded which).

DNA of the CDR3: TGTGCCAGCAGACAAAGCACTGAAGCTTTCTTT. Translated: CASRQSTEAFF. This rearrangement joins TRBV3-1 to TRBJ1-1, with D unresolved. Germline lookup yields CDR1 LGHDT and CDR2 YNNKEL (reference sequence). This CDR3 is built from 11 residues. With 6 bases removed from V and 4 bases from J, the gap between germline ends came to 6 bases.